The clone carrying this T cell receptor (beta chain) was counted at least ten times. Its antigen is unknown. This CDR3 is built from 16 residues. Trimming cost V 0 bases and J 2 bases; bases outside gene matches: 7. Germline V gene sequence: CDR1 SGDLS, CDR2 YYNGEE. The sample belongs to a study of regulatory T cells in long-lasting Graves disease. Background on the study: Patients with persistent Graves' disease had over 5 years of antithyroid drugs and persistent TSH receptor antibodies.

Researchers made TCR beta libraries by using iRepertoire HTBI primers and running Arm-PCR on CDR3 regions. TCRdb reprocessed the multiplex PCR reads with MiXCR, giving one entry per CDR3 protein. The data show 400,000 to 500,000 distinct CDR3 sequences, around a fifth seen once. As for time point: persistent/refractory GD, antithyroid drugs over 5 years with positive TRAb. After RNA was extracted from PBMCs, the TCR library was made from it. Findings of the study overall: Gene preferences differed: TRBV28, TRBJ1-2, TRBJ2-5 in persistent cases. TCR diversity in persistent Graves' patients was below that of newly diagnosed ones.

The rearrangement joins TRBV9 to TRBJ2-5, with 7 bases that match TRBD2. The source of this sequence is a female donor with Graves disease. The sequencing here drew on peripheral blood mononuclear cells (PBMCs), taken when the disease was refractory, from a patient treated with antithyroid drugs. The DNA for the CDR3 is TGTGCCAGCAGCGTAGTGGCTAGCGGAATGCAAGAGACCCAGTACTTC. Translated, it gives CASSVVASGMQETQYF.